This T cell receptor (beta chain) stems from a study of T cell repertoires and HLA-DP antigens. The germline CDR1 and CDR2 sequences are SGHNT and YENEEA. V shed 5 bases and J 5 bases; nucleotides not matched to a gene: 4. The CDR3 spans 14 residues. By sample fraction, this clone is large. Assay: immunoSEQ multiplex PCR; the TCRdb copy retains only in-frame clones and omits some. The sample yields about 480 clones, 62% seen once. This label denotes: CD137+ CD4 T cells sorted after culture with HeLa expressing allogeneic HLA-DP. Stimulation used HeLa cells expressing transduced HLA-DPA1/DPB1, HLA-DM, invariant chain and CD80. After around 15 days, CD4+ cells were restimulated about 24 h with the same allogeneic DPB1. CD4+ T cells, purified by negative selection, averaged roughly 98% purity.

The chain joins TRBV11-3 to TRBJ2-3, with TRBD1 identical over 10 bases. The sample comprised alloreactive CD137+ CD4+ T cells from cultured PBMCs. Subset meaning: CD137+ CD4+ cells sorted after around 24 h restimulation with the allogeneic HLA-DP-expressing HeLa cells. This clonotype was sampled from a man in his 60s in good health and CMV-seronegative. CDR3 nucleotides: TGTGCCAGCAGCAGGGGACAGGGGAGAGATACGCAGTATTTT. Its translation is CASSRGQGRDTQYF.